The present TCR beta chain was sequenced within a study of shared clonotypes between healthy human individuals. Sequencing was performed with immunoSEQ multiplex PCR; in TCRdb, only in-frame clones are kept and a portion is missing. The sample has about 960,000 clones; approximately 76% are singletons. The table lists this clone with a few counts. Germline values: CDR1 SGHKS, CDR2 YYEKEE (reference sequence). Trimming cost V 5 bases and J 5 bases, with 16 bases left between them. CDR3 length: 14 amino acids. This TCR was sampled from a man aged 18 to 29 in good health. The sequenced material came from memory CD4+ T cells sorted from blood. Subset of the sample: CD45RA-negative fraction. The V call is TRBV5-5, the J call TRBJ2-5; D is perhaps TRBD1 (5 bases). CDR3 sequence: CASSQQGRTETQYF. The CDR3 DNA reads TGTGCCAGCAGTCAGCAGGGAAGGACGGAGACCCAGTACTTC. Full variable domain (rest looked up from reference TRBV5-5 and TRBJ2-5): DAGVTQSPTHLIKTRGQQVTLRCSPISGHKSVSWYQQVLGQGPQFIFQYYEKEERGRGNFPDRFSARQFPNYSSELNVNALLLGDSALYLCASSQQGRTETQYFGPGTRLLVL.